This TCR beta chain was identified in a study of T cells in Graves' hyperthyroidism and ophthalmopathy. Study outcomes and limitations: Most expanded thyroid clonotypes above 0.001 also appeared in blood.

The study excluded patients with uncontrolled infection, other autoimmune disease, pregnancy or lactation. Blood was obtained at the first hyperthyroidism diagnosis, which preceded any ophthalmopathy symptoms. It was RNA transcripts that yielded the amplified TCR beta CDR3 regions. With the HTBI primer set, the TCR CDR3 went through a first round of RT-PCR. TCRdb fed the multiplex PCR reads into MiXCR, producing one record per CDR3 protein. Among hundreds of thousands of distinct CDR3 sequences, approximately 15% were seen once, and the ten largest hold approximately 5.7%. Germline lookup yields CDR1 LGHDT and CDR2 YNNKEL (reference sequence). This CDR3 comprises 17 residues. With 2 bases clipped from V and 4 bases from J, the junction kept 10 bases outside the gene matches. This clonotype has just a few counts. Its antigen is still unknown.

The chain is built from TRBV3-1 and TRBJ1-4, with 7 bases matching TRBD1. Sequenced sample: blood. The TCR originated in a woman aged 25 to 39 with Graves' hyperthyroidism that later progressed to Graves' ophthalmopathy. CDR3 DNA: TGTGCCAGCAGCCAAACTCCGGGACAGACCTTTAATGAAAAACTGTTTTTT. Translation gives CASSQTPGQTFNEKLFF.